The 9 T cell receptor beta chains presented below share a single source sample, sequenced in a study of CD8+CD57+ T cells in acquired aplastic anemia. It was patients with CD8+CD57+ cell expansion by flow cytometry who were chosen for sequencing. Genomic DNA acted as the template from which TCR beta VDJ combination and CDR3 sequence profiling were carried out. TCRdb re-derived calls from the reads in MiXCR, one entry per CDR3 protein. The table records around 220,000 distinct CDR3 sequences, about half of them present only once. The sequencing input was sorted CD4+, CD8+, or CD8+CD57+ T cells (not recorded which) from PBMCs. All receptors come from a human donor with aplastic anemia.

Concerning this clonotype itself: One junction end does not reproduce the germline sequence, and a read error may be involved. V gene TRBV29-1 combines with J gene TRBJ1-1; D not certain. Looked up from germline, CDR1 is SQVTM and CDR2 is ANQGSEA. The CDR3 runs 13 residues. The CDR3 sequence is CSVVRALSTEAIF. CDR3 DNA: TGCAGCGTCGTTCGGGCCTTGAGCACTGAAGCTATCTTT.

The chain uses TRBV7-9 and TRBJ1-2; D unresolved. Per the germline V gene, CDR1 is SEHNR and CDR2 is FQNEAQ (reference sequence). V was cut by 5 bases and J by 7 bases, with 14 bases left in between. The length of the CDR3 is 13 residues. The DNA for the CDR3 is TGTGCCAGCAGCAATATTAACTTGTTTGGCTACACCTTC. It yields the protein CASSNINLFGYTF.

The V and J genes are TRBV2 and TRBJ2-1; no reliable D call. V dropped 6 bases and J dropped 9 bases, with 12 bases sitting between them. The CDR3 sequence is 12 residues long. CDR1 and CDR2 (germline): SNHLY, FYNNEI. DNA of the CDR3: TGTGCCAGCAGCCAAGCCTTGGGTGAGCAGTTCTTC. It is translated as CASSQALGEQFF.

The chain combines TRBV20-1 with TRBJ2-1; 10 bases map to TRBD2. The V gene's germline CDR1 is DFQATT and CDR2 SNEGSKA (reference sequence). This CDR3 contains 15 residues. V lost 5 bases to trimming and J lost 7 bases; unmatched junction nucleotides: 11. The CDR3 DNA sequence: TGCAGTGCTTATATCCTGGGACTAGCGAGGAATGAGCAGTTCTTC. It is translated as CSAYILGLARNEQFF.

Many counts were recorded for this clonotype. The junction departs from germline at one end; a sequencing error may be responsible. The chain recombines TRBV11-3 with TRBJ1-1; D is possibly TRBD1 (5 bases). Germline lookup yields CDR1 SGHNT and CDR2 YENEEA. The CDR3 loop spans 13 amino acids. The DNA of the CDR3 is TGCGCCAGCAGCCTAGGGGAGAACACTGAAGCTTTCTTT. It codes for CASSLGENTEAFF. The full variable domain, completed using reference TRBV11-3 and TRBJ1-1, is EAGVVQSPRYKIIEKKQPVAFWCNPISGHNTLYWYLQNLGQGPELLIRYENEEAVDDSQLPKDRFSAERLKGVDSTLKIQPAELGDSAVYLCASSLGENTEAFFGQGTRLTVV.

J is TRBJ2-7 and V is TRBV5-1; 10 bases align to TRBD2. The CDR3 spans 14 residues. Per the germline V gene, CDR1 is SGHRS and CDR2 is YFSETQ. Germline trimming cut 4 bases from V and 3 bases from J; bases unmatched to any gene: 4. The CDR3 nucleotides read TGCGCCAGCAGCGGGGCTAGCGGGAGCTACGAGCAGTACTTC. Its protein product is CASSGASGSYEQYF.

This clonotype was recorded at least ten times. This sequence joins TRBV4-2 and TRBJ1-1; D gene unclear. CDR1 and CDR2 from the germline V gene are LGHNA and YNFKEQ. The CDR3 totals 14 residues. V lost 0 bases, J lost 3 bases, and 8 bases lay in between. CDR3 sequence reads: CASSQEVGYTEAFF. CDR3 coding DNA: TGTGCCAGCAGCCAAGAGGTGGGGTACACTGAAGCTTTCTTT.

This clonotype was seen many times. CDR3 nucleotide sequence: TGTGCCAGCAGTTTTGAGACAGGGGGCGGCGGGGCCAACGTCCTGACTTTC. This encodes CASSFETGGGGANVLTF. The V and J genes are TRBV12-3 or TRBV12-4 and TRBJ2-6, with 10 nucleotides matching TRBD1. This CDR3 region has 17 residues. The V segment lost 3 bases and the J segment 4 bases; nucleotides outside the gene matches: 6.

The J gene is TRBJ1-1, the V gene TRBV9; no reliable D call. Germline V gene sequence: CDR1 SGDLS, CDR2 YYNGEE. The CDR3 contains 14 residues. Deletions cut 2 bases from V and 2 bases from J, with 10 bases between. In nucleotides, the CDR3 is TGTGCCAGCAGCGTGCCCGAGGGAAACACTGAAGCTTTCTTT. Translation gives CASSVPEGNTEAFF.